Detailed here is one T cell receptor beta chain. The sample contains more than one DNA sequence encoding this CDR3. V dropped 1 base and J dropped 3; count of bases not matched to a gene: 3. Germline V gives CDR1 SGHTA, CDR2 FQGNSA. This CDR3 has 16 amino acids. This record comes from a study of blood T cell repertoires in COVID-19. About the study: Samples came from the United States, Italy and Spain, spanning acute and convalescent COVID-19.

Some clones are missing from TCRdb's copy, which holds only in-frame ones; the method was immunoSEQ multiplex PCR. The repertoire includes approximately 200,000 clones, about four fifths of them detected once, and around 1.8% sits in the top ten. The study recruited people aged roughly 18 to 100 years across about two dozen US areas. The sequence was obtained from a man aged 55-75 years who had recovered from COVID-19. Sample: PBMCs or T cells enriched from blood (not recorded which). This chain links TRBV7-2 with TRBJ2-3; 11 bases agree with TRBD2. As DNA, the CDR3 is TGTGCCAGCAGCTTAGGGTTAGCGGGGGGGACAGATACGCAGTATTTT. Translated, it gives CASSLGLAGGTDTQYF.